This passage covers 10 T cell receptor beta chains from one sample sequenced in a study of blood T cell repertoires in COVID-19. TCRdb's copy holds only in-frame clones and misses some; the assay was immunoSEQ multiplex PCR. The sample yields tens of thousands of clones, roughly four fifths seen once. The sequencing sample was made of peripheral blood. The origin of the receptors is a woman aged 70 to 79 with COVID-19, enrolled during active disease.

Here the CDR3 DNA reads TGTGCCAGCAGCTCTCGGGGGACAGGGGGCTATAATGAGCAGTTCTTC. It is translated as CASSSRGTGGYNEQFF. The chain is built from TRBV5-5 and TRBJ2-1; 12 bases align to TRBD1. The V gene end was trimmed by 3 bases and the J gene end by 7 bases; junction bases not matched to a gene: 8. Germline V CDR1 and CDR2: SGHKS, YYEKEE (reference sequence). The CDR3 contains 16 residues.

This clone was recorded once. V is TRBV25-1 and J is TRBJ2-5, with TRBD2 matching over 9 bases. CDR1 MGHDK and CDR2 SYGVNS come from the germline V gene. The V and J ends lost 3 bases and 2 bases, in that order; junction bases with no gene match: 7. This CDR3 has 16 amino acids. The CDR3 reads CASSEPGLAAQETQYF. DNA of the CDR3: TGTGCCAGCAGTGAGCCGGGACTAGCCGCTCAAGAGACCCAGTACTTC.

This clone occurred a few times. CDR3 loop: CASSQEGRKNTEAFF. For the CDR3, the DNA is TGCGCCAGCAGCCAAGAGGGCCGGAAGAACACTGAAGCTTTCTTT. The chain combines TRBV4-1 with TRBJ1-1; D not certain. This CDR3 comprises 15 residues. V gave up 0 bases and J gave up 1 base, with 9 bases separating them. The germline gives CDR1 MGHRA, CDR2 YSYEKL.

The rearrangement uses TRBV7-9 and TRBJ2-3, with 9 bases aligning to TRBD2. This CDR3 is 17 amino acids long. The J segment lost 1 base and the V segment lost 5 bases, leaving 10 bases of the junction unmatched. Germline V gene sequence: CDR1 SEHNR, CDR2 FQNEAQ (reference sequence). The CDR3 nucleotides are TGTGCCAGCAGCCCCTGGACTAGCGCCTTAGGCACAGATACGCAGTATTTT. Amino acid sequence: CASSPWTSALGTDTQYF.

V is TRBV6-1 and J is TRBJ2-3; 9 bases are shared with TRBD1. Per germline, CDR1 MNHNS and CDR2 SASEGT. The V and J ends lost 1 base and 4 bases, in that order; junction bases with no gene match: 0. This CDR3 is 14 amino acids long. The CDR3 loop reads CASSEGQGADTQYF. In DNA, the CDR3 is TGTGCCAGCAGTGAAGGACAGGGGGCAGATACGCAGTATTTT.

This chain joins TRBV5-1 and TRBJ2-2, with 14 nucleotides matching TRBD2. The CDR3 covers 16 residues. Germline assignment: CDR1 SGHRS and CDR2 YFSETQ. V lost 4 bases, J lost 5 bases, and 4 bases stayed unmatched. The DNA for the CDR3 is TGCGCCAGCAGCGTGGGACTAGCGGGAGTTACCGGGGAGCTGTTTTTT. It codes for CASSVGLAGVTGELFF.

This clone has a handful of counts. The chain carries TRBV9 and TRBJ2-3, with D maybe TRBD2 (5 bases). CDR3 length: 15 residues. The ends were cut back, 0 bases at V and 0 bases at J, with 8 bases in the middle. Germline values: CDR1 SGDLS, CDR2 YYNGEE. Here the CDR3 reads CASSVELASTDTQYF. Here the CDR3 DNA reads TGTGCCAGCAGCGTAGAGCTAGCTAGCACAGATACGCAGTATTTT.

The V and J genes are TRBV6-5 and TRBJ1-1; 7 bases align to TRBD1. The CDR3 length is 13 residues. J was trimmed by 4 bases and V by 8 bases; bases with no gene match: 7. Germline V gene sequence: CDR1 MNHEY, CDR2 SVGAGI. CDR3 loop: CASERQGGTEAFF. DNA for the CDR3: TGTGCCAGCGAGCGGCAGGGGGGCACTGAAGCTTTCTTT.

The chain employs TRBV4-2 and TRBJ2-5; 8 nucleotides match TRBD1. Germline V gene lookup returns CDR1 LGHNA and CDR2 YNFKEQ. Unmatched junction bases numbered 2, after V lost 9 bases and J lost 5 bases. This CDR3 comprises 11 residues. CDR3 region: CASGQGETQYF. The CDR3 nucleotides read TGTGCCAGTGGACAGGGCGAGACCCAGTACTTC.

This clone has more than one count but fewer than ten. In DNA, the CDR3 is TGTGCCAGCTCACCACCCTTGCGGGAGCAGTTCTTC. Translating gives CASSPPLREQFF. The chain recombines TRBV18 with TRBJ2-1, with D unresolved. The CDR3 spans 12 residues. The germline V and J ends were trimmed by 0 bases and 10 bases, with 7 bases remaining between them. CDR1 KGHSH and CDR2 LQKENI come from the germline V gene.